Presented here are 30 T cell receptor beta chains from one specimen sequenced in a study of blood T cells in healthy people across ages (dated by TCRdb to 2013 to 2016). The library was made by 5' RACE. The sequencer was an Illumina HiSeq 2500. A second 7 to 11 cycle PCR used a sample-barcoded 5' primer and a J-beta primer mix. TCRdb passed the public sequencing reads through fastp at Q25 and MiXCR, retaining productive beta sequences. Each record represents a unique CDR3 protein, reported with the most common genes and DNA among its rows. The sample records about 2 million distinct CDR3 sequences, around half of which are singletons. The ten largest make up less than 2.5% of the sample. Source material: blood. Every receptor here comes from a woman aged 35 to 49 in good health.

J is TRBJ1-1 and V is TRBV15; D possibly corresponds to TRBD1 (5 bases). The germline V gene has CDR1 LNHNV and CDR2 YYDKDF (reference sequence). The length of the CDR3 is 13 residues. V was pared by 3 bases and J by 11 bases, with 16 bases between. The CDR3 DNA is TGTGCCACCAGCAGTCGAACGGTACGGGGGGCTTTCTTT. It codes for CATSSRTVRGAFF.

This clonotype was observed a few times. The chain recombines TRBV29-1 with TRBJ2-1; 9 nucleotides agree with TRBD1. CDR3 size: 13 residues. The V and J ends lost 6 bases and 6 bases, in that order; junction bases with no gene match: 6. Germline-derived CDR1 and CDR2 are SQVTM and ANQGSEA. CDR3 bases: TGCAGCGTCCCCGGGACAGGGCTCAATGAGCAGTTCTTC. This sequence encodes CSVPGTGLNEQFF.

This rearrangement joins TRBV12-3 or TRBV12-4 to TRBJ2-7; possible D gene TRBD2, 6 bases. Matching the DNA end better, TRBJ2-5 makes the J call doubtful. The CDR3 runs 15 residues. In DNA, the CDR3 is TGTGCCAGCAGGCCCCAGCTAGCGTTCCAAGAGACCCAGTACTTC. Its translation is CASRPQLAFQETQYF.

This clonotype turned up a few times. V gene TRBV6-2 or TRBV6-3 combines with J gene TRBJ2-1, with 8 bases that match TRBD2. The ends lost 6 bases at V and 9 bases at J; junction bases unmatched: 7. The CDR3 runs to 13 residues. Per germline, CDR1 MNHEY and CDR2 SVGEGT. CDR3 in amino acids: CASRAGTSSEQFF. In nucleotides, the CDR3 is TGTGCCAGCAGGGCCGGGACTAGTAGTGAGCAGTTCTTC.

The V call is TRBV6-5, the J call TRBJ1-2; D ambiguous. Per the germline V gene, CDR1 is MNHEY and CDR2 is SVGAGI. This CDR3 comprises 16 residues. Trimming cost V 3 bases and J 6 bases, with 20 bases left between them. The DNA for the CDR3 is TGTGCCAGCAGTTATGTCCCAGTGAGGTTCTCGGATGGCTACACCTTC. It codes for CASSYVPVRFSDGYTF.

The CDR3 is CASSLASGASYGYTF. CDR3 nucleotides: TGCGCCAGCAGCTTGGCGTCAGGAGCCTCCTATGGCTACACCTTC. The chain has TRBV5-1 and TRBJ1-2; the D is unclear. This CDR3 is built from 15 residues. CDR1 is SGHRS and CDR2 is YFSETQ in the germline V gene. Trimming took off 0 bases at V and 4 bases at J, with 13 bases between the two ends.

The rearrangement uses TRBV4-1 and TRBJ1-2; D is undetermined. The CDR3 has 16 residues. V was cut by 0 bases and J by 6 bases, with 17 bases left in between. Germline CDR1 is MGHRA and CDR2 is YSYEKL. This chain's CDR3 is CASSQDLGYRGDGYTF. As DNA, the CDR3 is TGCGCCAGCAGCCAAGATCTCGGTTACCGGGGAGATGGCTACACCTTC.

The rearrangement joins TRBV7-3 to TRBJ1-6; the match to TRBD1 covers 8 bases. Unmatched junction bases numbered 11, after V lost 6 bases and J lost 10 bases. The germline V gene has CDR1 SGHTA and CDR2 FQGTGA. The CDR3 spans 15 residues. The CDR3 loop reads CASRKDRAAQSPLHF. The CDR3, as DNA: TGTGCCAGCAGAAAGGACAGGGCGGCACAATCACCCCTCCACTTT.

This chain uses TRBV7-2 with TRBJ1-4; maybe TRBD1 (6 bases). V lost 2 bases and J lost 7, with 14 bases in between. CDR1 and CDR2 from the germline V gene are SGHTA and FQGNSA. The CDR3 consists of 15 residues. The CDR3: CASSLQAGASEKLFF. Written as DNA, the CDR3 is TGTGCCAGCAGCTTACAGGCAGGGGCCAGTGAAAAACTGTTTTTT.

This chain links TRBV20-1 with TRBJ1-5, with 8 bases fitting TRBD1. The CDR3 length is 14 residues. Germline CDR1 and CDR2: DFQATT and SNEGSKA (reference sequence). The V gene end was trimmed by 6 bases and the J gene end by 2 bases; junction bases not matched to a gene: 6. CDR3 coding DNA: TGCAGTGCGAGGTCGGGACAGGGCAATCAGCCCCAGCATTTT. It translates to CSARSGQGNQPQHF.

The V and J genes are TRBV27 and TRBJ2-3; 7 nucleotides match TRBD1. Germline lookup yields CDR1 MNHEY and CDR2 SMNVEV (reference sequence). There are 15 residues in the CDR3. The V gene end was trimmed by 0 bases and the J gene end by 4 bases; junction bases not matched to a gene: 4. The chain's CDR3 is CASSLSVGGADTQYF. The CDR3 DNA is TGTGCCAGCAGTTTATCTGTAGGGGGCGCAGATACGCAGTATTTT.

The chain joins TRBV18 to TRBJ2-1, with TRBD2 matching 11 bases. The V gene end was trimmed by 6 bases and the J gene end by 5 bases; junction bases not matched to a gene: 9. Germline CDR1 KGHSH, CDR2 LQKENI. There are 16 residues in the CDR3. The CDR3 region has the DNA TGTGCCAGCTCCCGGGCGGGACTAGCGGTTAACAATGAGCAGTTCTTC. Translation: CASSRAGLAVNNEQFF.

The chain joins TRBV6-1 to TRBJ2-1; possible D gene TRBD2, 7 bases. Germline V gene sequence: CDR1 MNHNS, CDR2 SASEGT. Trimming removed 7 bases at V and 4 bases at J, with 20 bases between. This CDR3 is 16 amino acids long. Here the CDR3 DNA reads TGTGCCAGCACCTTGACTGCGGGGGCGATATACAATGAGCAGTTCTTC. Protein: CASTLTAGAIYNEQFF.

This clonotype was recorded a few times. The rearrangement uses TRBV20-1 and TRBJ1-5, with D unclear. The CDR3 has 13 residues. Germline V CDR1 and CDR2: DFQATT, SNEGSKA (reference sequence). Between the trimmed V and J ends, which lost 6 bases and 15 bases, there was a span of 24 bases. CDR3 DNA: TGCAGTGCCCGATCTGCCTGGGAAAGCCTCTTGCATTTT. Translated: CSARSAWESLLHF.

The chain has TRBV27 and TRBJ2-1; tentatively, D is TRBD1 (5 bases). Germline CDR1 and CDR2: MNHEY and SMNVEV (reference sequence). Trimming took 4 bases from V and 5 from J, leaving 15 bases between them. This CDR3 region has 15 residues. Here the CDR3 reads CASSSQGRGNNEQFF. The CDR3 DNA follows: TGTGCCAGCAGTTCCCAGGGAAGAGGAAACAATGAGCAGTTCTTC.

The chain joins TRBV7-2 to TRBJ1-4; a weak D match, TRBD1 (6 bases). The CDR3 sequence is 15 residues long. V was trimmed by 6 bases and J by 3 bases, leaving 14 bases between them. Germline-derived CDR1 and CDR2 are SGHTA and FQGNSA. CDR3 DNA sequence: TGTGCCAGCAGGAGGGACACCGCAGCTAATGAAAAACTGTTTTTT. This encodes CASRRDTAANEKLFF.

As to this clonotype: At one end, the junction sequence differs from germline, possibly due to a read error. This chain links TRBV20-1 with TRBJ2-1; 13 nucleotides align to TRBD2. Germline-derived CDR1 and CDR2 are DFQATT and SNEGSKA (reference sequence). This CDR3 has 15 residues. This CDR3 is CSARLAGGLYNERFF. The CDR3 nucleotides are TGCAGTGCACGACTAGCGGGGGGCTTATACAATGAGCGGTTCTTC.

The V call is TRBV4-1, the J call TRBJ2-7; possible D gene TRBD2, 6 bases. The end of the DNA is better explained by TRBJ2-5, so the J call may be wrong. Germline CDR1 MGHRA, CDR2 YSYEKL. CDR3 length equals 18 residues. The CDR3 region is CASSQGFRRGPVVETQYF. The CDR3, as DNA: TGCGCCAGCAGCCAAGGGTTCAGGAGGGGCCCGGTGGTAGAGACCCAGTACTTC.

J is TRBJ2-7 and V is TRBV20-1; 7 bases match TRBD2. The end of the DNA is better explained by TRBJ2-5, so the J call may be wrong. The CDR3 consists of 13 residues. Germline V lookup: CDR1 DFQATT, CDR2 SNEGSKA (reference sequence). The CDR3 sequence is CSARKRGGETQYF. In nucleotides, the CDR3 is TGCAGTGCTAGAAAGCGGGGCGGGGAGACCCAGTACTTC.

The CDR3 loop is CASSSPGPRNEQYF. Here the CDR3 DNA reads TGTGCCAGCAGTTCCCCGGGACCGCGTAATGAGCAGTACTTC. This rearrangement joins TRBV6-6 to TRBJ2-7; D tentatively reads TRBD1 or TRBD2 (5 bases each). V was trimmed by 4 bases and J by 7 bases, leaving 17 bases between them. Per germline, CDR1 MNHNY and CDR2 SVGAGI (reference sequence). The CDR3 is 14 residues long.

This clonotype was counted between two and nine times. This rearrangement joins TRBV9 to TRBJ2-4, with 9 bases aligning to TRBD2. The DNA end favors TRBJ2-7, so the J call may be wrong. Germline CDR1 reads SGDLS; CDR2 reads YYNGEE. The CDR3 is 15 residues long. CDR3 in amino acids: CASSVLAGSSYEQYF. In nucleotides, the CDR3 is TGTGCCAGCAGCGTACTAGCGGGGTCCTCCTACGAGCAGTACTTC.

The rearrangement uses TRBV5-1 and TRBJ2-3; 9 bases fit TRBD2. CDR1 and CDR2 (germline): SGHRS, YFSETQ. V lost 1 base to trimming and J lost 0 bases; unmatched junction nucleotides: 6. The CDR3 runs 17 residues. CDR3 nucleotides: TGCGCCAGCAGCTTGAGGTCGCGGGGGGGCAGCACAGATACGCAGTATTTT. This gives the protein CASSLRSRGGSTDTQYF.

This rearrangement joins TRBV6-2 or TRBV6-3 to TRBJ2-4; D is perhaps TRBD2 (6 bases). Germline assignment: CDR1 MNHEY and CDR2 SVGEGT. The V gene lost 2 bases and the J gene lost 0 bases, with 11 bases spanning the gap. The CDR3 extends over 16 amino acids. The CDR3 DNA reads as TGTGCCAGCAGTTACGGCTTAGCGGTAGCCAAAAACATTCAGTACTTC. Its protein is CASSYGLAVAKNIQYF.

The chain recombines TRBV18 with TRBJ2-5; TRBD1 aligns across 7 bases. CDR1 KGHSH and CDR2 LQKENI come from the germline V gene. The V gene end was trimmed by 6 bases and the J gene end by 1 base; junction bases not matched to a gene: 14. The CDR3 spans 17 residues. Written as DNA, the CDR3 is TGTGCCAGCTCCCCAACTGCTCCGGGACAGCCCCAAGAGACCCAGTACTTC. This codes for CASSPTAPGQPQETQYF.

The chain uses TRBV10-3 and TRBJ2-7, with D tentatively TRBD1 (6 bases). The CDR3 consists of 15 residues. Germline V lookup: CDR1 ENHRY, CDR2 SYGVKD. V was shortened by 4 bases and J by 0 bases, with 13 bases between the two germline ends. The CDR3 loop reads CAISAGTTSSYEQYF. The CDR3 coding sequence is TGTGCCATCAGTGCGGGGACAACGAGCTCCTACGAGCAGTACTTC.

This clonotype has a handful of counts. This chain joins TRBV10-3 and TRBJ2-7, with TRBD1 as a possible D gene (6 bases). Germline CDR1 is ENHRY and CDR2 is SYGVKD. The CDR3 has 14 amino acids. V was cut by 3 bases and J by 0 bases, with 9 bases left in between. The CDR3 here is CAISDRGPSYEQYF. The CDR3 DNA reads TGTGCCATCAGTGACAGGGGCCCCTCCTACGAGCAGTACTTC.

The chain recombines TRBV4-3 with TRBJ2-1; the match to TRBD2 covers 7 bases. There are 14 residues in the CDR3. V shed 3 bases and J 8 bases; nucleotides not matched to a gene: 7. Germline V CDR1 and CDR2: LGHNA, YSLEER. The CDR3 DNA follows: TGCGCCAGCAGCCATACGGGACGGGGGGATGAGCAGTTCTTC. It is translated as CASSHTGRGDEQFF.

The rearrangement links TRBV27 to TRBJ2-7, with 8 bases that match TRBD2. The germline V gene encodes CDR1 MNHEY and CDR2 SMNVEV (reference sequence). This CDR3 has 15 residues. V lost 3 bases and J lost 7; bases outside the gene matches: 11. CDR3 bases: TGTGCCAGCAGTTTCCGGAGCGGGGGTCCCTGGGAGCAGTACTTC. It codes for CASSFRSGGPWEQYF.

The J gene is TRBJ2-7, the V gene TRBV10-3, with D perhaps matching TRBD1 or TRBD2 (5 bases each). CDR3 length equals 15 residues. CDR1 is ENHRY and CDR2 is SYGVKD in the germline V gene. V lost 0 bases and J 2 bases, leaving 11 bases between the germline ends. CDR3 protein: CAISESSPGPYEQYF. The DNA for the CDR3 is TGTGCCATCAGTGAGTCGTCGCCGGGGCCCTACGAGCAGTACTTC.

This clonotype appeared a few times. V and J are TRBV3-1 and TRBJ2-7; the D gene is possibly TRBD1 (5 bases). The V end was cut by 2 bases, the J end by 3 bases, with 14 bases between. The CDR3 consists of 15 residues. CDR1 and CDR2 from the germline V gene are LGHDT and YNNKEL (reference sequence). CDR3 nucleotide sequence: TGTGCCAGCAGCCAAAGAATAGGACACCTCTACGAGCAGTACTTC. Amino acids: CASSQRIGHLYEQYF.